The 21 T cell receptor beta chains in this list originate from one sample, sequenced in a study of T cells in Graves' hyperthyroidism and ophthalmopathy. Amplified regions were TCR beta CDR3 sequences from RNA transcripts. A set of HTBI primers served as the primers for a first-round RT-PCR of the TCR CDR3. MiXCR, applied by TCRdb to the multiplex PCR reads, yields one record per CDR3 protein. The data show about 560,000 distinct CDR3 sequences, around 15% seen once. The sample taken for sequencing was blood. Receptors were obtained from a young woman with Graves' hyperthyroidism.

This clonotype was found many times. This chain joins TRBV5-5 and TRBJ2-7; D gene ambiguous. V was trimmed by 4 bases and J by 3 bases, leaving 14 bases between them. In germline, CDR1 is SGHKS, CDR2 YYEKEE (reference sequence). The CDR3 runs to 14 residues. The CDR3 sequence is CASSAVRVGYEQYF. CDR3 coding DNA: TGTGCCAGCAGCGCCGTTCGGGTAGGCTACGAGCAGTACTTC. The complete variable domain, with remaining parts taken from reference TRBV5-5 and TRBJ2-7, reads DAGVTQSPTHLIKTRGQQVTLRCSPISGHKSVSWYQQVLGQGPQFIFQYYEKEERGRGNFPDRFSARQFPNYSSELNVNALLLGDSALYLCASSAVRVGYEQYFGPGTRLTVT.

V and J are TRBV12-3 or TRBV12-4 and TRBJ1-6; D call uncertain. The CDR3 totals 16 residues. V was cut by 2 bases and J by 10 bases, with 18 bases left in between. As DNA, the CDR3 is TGTGCCAGCAGTTTATACCCCACGGCAGGTATCTCACCCCTCCACTTT. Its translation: CASSLYPTAGISPLHF.

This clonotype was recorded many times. CDR3 bases: TGTGCCAGCAGCTTATTTGAGGGAAGGGGTGAGCAGTTCTTC. Translation gives CASSLFEGRGEQFF. The chain links TRBV11-1 to TRBJ2-1, with D perhaps TRBD1 or TRBD2 (5 bases each). Germline loops: CDR1 SGHAT, CDR2 FQDESV (reference sequence). Trimming removed 2 bases at V and 9 bases at J, with 14 bases between. The length of the CDR3 is 14 residues. The variable domain in full, completed from reference TRBV11-1 and TRBJ2-1, reads EAEVAQSPRYKITEKSQAVAFWCDPISGHATLYWYRQILGQGPELLVQFQDESVVDDSQLPKDRFSAERLKGVDSTLKIQPAELGDSAMYLCASSLFEGRGEQFFGPGTRLTVL.

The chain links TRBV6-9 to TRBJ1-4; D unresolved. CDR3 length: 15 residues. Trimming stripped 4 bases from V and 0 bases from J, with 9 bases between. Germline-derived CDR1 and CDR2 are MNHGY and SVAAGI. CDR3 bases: TGTGCCAGCAGTTCCATAGGGCCAACTAATGAAAAACTGTTTTTT. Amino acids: CASSSIGPTNEKLFF.

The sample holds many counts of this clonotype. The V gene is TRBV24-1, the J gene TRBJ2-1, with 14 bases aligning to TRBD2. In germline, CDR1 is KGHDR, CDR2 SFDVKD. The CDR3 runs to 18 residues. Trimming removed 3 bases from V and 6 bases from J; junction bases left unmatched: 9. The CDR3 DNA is TGTGCCACCAGTGATCACCCCCGGACTAGCGGGAGGACCAATGAGCAGTTCTTC. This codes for CATSDHPRTSGRTNEQFF.

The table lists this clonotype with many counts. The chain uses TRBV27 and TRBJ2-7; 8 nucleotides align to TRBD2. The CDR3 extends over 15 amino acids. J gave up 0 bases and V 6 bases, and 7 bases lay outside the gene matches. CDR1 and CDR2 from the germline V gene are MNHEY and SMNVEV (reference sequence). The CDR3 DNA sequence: TGTGCCAGCAGCACCCCGGGACTAGGCTCCTACGAGCAGTACTTC. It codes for CASSTPGLGSYEQYF.

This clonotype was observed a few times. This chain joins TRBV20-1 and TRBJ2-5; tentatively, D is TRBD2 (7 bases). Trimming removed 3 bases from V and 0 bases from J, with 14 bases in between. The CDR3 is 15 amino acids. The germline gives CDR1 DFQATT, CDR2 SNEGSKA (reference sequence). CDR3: CSASGGGLYQETQYF. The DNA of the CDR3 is TGCAGTGCTAGCGGCGGGGGCCTGTACCAAGAGACCCAGTACTTC.

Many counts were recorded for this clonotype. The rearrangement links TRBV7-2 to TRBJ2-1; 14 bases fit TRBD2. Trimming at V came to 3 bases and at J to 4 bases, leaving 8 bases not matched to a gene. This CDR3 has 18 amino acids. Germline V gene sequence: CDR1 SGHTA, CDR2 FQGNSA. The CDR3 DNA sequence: TGTGCCAGCAGCTTGACTAGCGGGAGGGCCGTTCGGTACAATGAGCAGTTCTTC. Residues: CASSLTSGRAVRYNEQFF.

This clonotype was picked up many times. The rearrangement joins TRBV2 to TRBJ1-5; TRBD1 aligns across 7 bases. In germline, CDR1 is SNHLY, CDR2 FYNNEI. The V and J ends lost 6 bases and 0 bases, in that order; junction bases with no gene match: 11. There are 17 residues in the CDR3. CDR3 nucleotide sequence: TGTGCCAGCAGGAGGACAGGAGTTGGGAATAGCAATCAGCCCCAGCATTTT. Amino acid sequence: CASRRTGVGNSNQPQHF.

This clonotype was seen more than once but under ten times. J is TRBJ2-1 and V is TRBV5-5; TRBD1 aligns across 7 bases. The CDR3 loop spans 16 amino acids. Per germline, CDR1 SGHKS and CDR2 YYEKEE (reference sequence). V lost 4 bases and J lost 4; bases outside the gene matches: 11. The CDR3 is CASSPYRGYGYNEQFF. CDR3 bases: TGTGCCAGCAGCCCGTACAGGGGATACGGATACAATGAGCAGTTCTTC.

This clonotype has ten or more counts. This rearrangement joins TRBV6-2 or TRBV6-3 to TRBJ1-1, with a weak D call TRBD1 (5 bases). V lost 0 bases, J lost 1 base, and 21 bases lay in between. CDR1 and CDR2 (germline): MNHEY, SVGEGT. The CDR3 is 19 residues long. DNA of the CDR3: TGTGCCAGCAGTTACTCTATAGCCCCAGGAATCCAGGGGAACACTGAAGCTTTCTTT. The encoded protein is CASSYSIAPGIQGNTEAFF.

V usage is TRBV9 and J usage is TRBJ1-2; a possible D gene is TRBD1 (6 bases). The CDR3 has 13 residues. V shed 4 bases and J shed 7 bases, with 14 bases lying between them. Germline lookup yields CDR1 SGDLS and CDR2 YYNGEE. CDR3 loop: CASSPAGASGYTF. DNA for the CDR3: TGTGCCAGCAGCCCGGCGGGGGCAAGTGGCTACACCTTC.

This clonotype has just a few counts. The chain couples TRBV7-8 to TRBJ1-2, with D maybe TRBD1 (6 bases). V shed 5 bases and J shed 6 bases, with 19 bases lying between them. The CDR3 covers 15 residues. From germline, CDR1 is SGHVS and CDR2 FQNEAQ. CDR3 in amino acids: CASSLIPQGEHGYTF. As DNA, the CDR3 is TGTGCCAGCAGCCTTATTCCACAGGGTGAACATGGCTACACCTTC.

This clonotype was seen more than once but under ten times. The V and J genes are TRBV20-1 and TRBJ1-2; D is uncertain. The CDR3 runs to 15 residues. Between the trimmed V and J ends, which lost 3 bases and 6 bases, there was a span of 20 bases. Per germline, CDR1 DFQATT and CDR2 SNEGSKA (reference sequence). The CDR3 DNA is TGCAGTGCTAGCCTTTTGGTAGGGTCGCTTCATGGCTACACCTTC. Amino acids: CSASLLVGSLHGYTF.

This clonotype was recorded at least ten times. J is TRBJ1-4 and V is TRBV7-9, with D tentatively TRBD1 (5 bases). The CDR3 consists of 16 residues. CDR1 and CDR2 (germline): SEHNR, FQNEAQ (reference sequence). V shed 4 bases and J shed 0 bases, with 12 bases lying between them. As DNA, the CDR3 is TGTGCCAGCAGCTACCCTGACAGTGCAACTAATGAAAAACTGTTTTTT. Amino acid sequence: CASSYPDSATNEKLFF.

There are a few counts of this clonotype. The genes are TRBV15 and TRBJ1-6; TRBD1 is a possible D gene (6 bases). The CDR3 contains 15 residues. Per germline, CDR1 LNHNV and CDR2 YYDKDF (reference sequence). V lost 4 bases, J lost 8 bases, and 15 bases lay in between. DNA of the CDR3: TGTGCCACCAGCATATACAGGGCTAAGCATTCACCCCTCCACTTT. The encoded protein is CATSIYRAKHSPLHF.

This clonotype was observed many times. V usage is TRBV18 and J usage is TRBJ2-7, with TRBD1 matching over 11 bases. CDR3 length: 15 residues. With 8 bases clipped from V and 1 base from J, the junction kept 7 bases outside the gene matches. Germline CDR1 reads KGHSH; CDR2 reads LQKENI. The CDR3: CASSPGTGGSYEQYF. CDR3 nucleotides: TGTGCCAGCAGTCCTGGGACAGGGGGATCCTACGAGCAGTACTTC.

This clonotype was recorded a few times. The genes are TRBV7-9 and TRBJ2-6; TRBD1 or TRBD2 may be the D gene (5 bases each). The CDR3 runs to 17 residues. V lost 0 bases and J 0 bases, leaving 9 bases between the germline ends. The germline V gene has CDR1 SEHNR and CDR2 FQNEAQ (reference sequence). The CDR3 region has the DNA TGTGCCAGCAGCTTAGCCCGGGGCCGCTCTGGGGCCAACGTCCTGACTTTC. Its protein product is CASSLARGRSGANVLTF.

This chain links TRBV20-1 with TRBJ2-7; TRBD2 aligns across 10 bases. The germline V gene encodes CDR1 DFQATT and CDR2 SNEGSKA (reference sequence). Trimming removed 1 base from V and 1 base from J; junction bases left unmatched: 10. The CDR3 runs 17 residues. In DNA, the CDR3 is TGCAGTGCTAGAGGCCTCCTGGGGACTAGCGAGTCCTACGAGCAGTACTTC. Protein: CSARGLLGTSESYEQYF.

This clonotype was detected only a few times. The CDR3 nucleotides are TGTGCCAGCAAGACCTTAGCGGGCGCCGCCTACGAGCAGTACTTC. Translating it yields CASKTLAGAAYEQYF. This chain uses TRBV7-8 with TRBJ2-7, with TRBD2 matching 7 bases. J lost 2 bases, V lost 7 bases, and 11 bases had no gene match. CDR3 length equals 15 residues. CDR1 and CDR2 (germline): SGHVS, FQNEAQ.

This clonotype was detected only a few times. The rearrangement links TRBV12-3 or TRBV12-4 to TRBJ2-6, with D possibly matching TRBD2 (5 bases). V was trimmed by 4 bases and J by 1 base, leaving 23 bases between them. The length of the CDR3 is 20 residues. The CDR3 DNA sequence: TGTGCCAGCAGTTCCCGCCCGGCGGGCGTTATCCTTTCTGGGGCCAACGTCCTGACTTTC. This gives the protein CASSSRPAGVILSGANVLTF.